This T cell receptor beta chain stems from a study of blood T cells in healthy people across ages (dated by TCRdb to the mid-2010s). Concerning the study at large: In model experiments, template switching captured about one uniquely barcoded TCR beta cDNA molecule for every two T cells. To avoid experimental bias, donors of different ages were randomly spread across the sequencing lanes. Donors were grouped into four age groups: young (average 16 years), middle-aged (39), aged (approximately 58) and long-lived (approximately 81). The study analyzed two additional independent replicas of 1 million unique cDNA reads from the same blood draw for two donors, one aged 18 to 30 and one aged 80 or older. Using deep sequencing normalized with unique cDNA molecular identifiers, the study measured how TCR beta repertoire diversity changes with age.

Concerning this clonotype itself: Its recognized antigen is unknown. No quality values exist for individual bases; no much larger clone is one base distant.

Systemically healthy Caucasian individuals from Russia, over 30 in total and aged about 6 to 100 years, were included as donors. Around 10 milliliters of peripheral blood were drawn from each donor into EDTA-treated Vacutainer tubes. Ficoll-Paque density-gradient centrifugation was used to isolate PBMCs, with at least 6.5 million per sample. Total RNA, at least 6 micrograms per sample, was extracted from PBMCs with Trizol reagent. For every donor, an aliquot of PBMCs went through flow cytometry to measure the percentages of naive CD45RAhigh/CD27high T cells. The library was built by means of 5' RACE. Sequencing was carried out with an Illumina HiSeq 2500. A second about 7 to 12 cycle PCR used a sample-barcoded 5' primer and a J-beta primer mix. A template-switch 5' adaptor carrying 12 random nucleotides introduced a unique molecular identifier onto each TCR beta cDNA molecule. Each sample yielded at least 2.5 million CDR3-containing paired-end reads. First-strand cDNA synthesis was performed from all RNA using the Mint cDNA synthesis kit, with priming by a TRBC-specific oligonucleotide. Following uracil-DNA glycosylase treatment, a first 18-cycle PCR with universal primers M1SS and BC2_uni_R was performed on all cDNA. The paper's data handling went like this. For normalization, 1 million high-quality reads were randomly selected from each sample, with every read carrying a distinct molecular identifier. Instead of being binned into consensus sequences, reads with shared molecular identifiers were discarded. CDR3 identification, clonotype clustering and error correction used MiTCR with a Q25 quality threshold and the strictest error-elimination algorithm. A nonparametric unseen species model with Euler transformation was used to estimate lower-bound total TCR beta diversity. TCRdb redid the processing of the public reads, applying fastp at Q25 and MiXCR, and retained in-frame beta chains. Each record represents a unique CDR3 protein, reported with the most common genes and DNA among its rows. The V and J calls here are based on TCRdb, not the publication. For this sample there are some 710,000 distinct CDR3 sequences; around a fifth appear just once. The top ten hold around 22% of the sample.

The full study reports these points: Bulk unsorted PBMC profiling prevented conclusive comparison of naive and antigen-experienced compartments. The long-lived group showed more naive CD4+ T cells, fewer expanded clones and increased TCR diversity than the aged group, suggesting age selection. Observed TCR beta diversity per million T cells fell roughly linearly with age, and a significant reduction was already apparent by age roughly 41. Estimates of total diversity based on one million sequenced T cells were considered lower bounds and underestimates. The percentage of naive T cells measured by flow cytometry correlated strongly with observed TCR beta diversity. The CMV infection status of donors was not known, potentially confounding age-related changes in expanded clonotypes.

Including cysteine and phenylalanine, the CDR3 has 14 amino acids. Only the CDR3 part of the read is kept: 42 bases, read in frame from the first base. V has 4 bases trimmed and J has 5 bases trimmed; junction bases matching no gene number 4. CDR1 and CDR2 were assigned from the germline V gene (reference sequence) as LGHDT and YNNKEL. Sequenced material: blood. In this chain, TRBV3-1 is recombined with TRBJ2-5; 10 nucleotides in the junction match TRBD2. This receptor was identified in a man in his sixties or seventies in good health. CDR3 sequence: CASSPLAGEETQYF. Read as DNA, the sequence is TGTGCCAGCAGCCCTCTAGCGGGAGAGGAGACCCAGTACTTC.